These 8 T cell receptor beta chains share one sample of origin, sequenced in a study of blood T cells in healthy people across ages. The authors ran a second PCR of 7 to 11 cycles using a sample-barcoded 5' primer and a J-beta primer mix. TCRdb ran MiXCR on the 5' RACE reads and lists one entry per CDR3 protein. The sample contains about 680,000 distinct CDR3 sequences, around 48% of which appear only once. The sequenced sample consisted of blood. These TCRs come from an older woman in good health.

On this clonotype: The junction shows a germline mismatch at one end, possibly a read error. The CDR3: CSARVAASQHF. CDR3 sequence (DNA): TGCAGTGCCAGAGTCGCAGCGTCTCAGCATTTT. The chain couples TRBV20-1 to TRBJ1-5; D not resolved. There are 11 residues in the CDR3. Looked up from germline, CDR1 is DFQATT and CDR2 is SNEGSKA (reference sequence).

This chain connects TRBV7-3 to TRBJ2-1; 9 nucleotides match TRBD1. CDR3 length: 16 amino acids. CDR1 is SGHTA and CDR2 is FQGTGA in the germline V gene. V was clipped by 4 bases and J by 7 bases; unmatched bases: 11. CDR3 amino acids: CASSSQDRGGRNEQFF. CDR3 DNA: TGTGCCAGCAGCTCGCAGGACAGGGGAGGCAGGAATGAGCAGTTCTTC.

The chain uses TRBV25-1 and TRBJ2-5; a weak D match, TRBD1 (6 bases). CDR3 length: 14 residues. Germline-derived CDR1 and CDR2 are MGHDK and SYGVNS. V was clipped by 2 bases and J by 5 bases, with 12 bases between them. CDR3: CASSETGKVETQYF. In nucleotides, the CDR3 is TGTGCCAGCAGTGAAACAGGGAAGGTCGAGACCCAGTACTTC.

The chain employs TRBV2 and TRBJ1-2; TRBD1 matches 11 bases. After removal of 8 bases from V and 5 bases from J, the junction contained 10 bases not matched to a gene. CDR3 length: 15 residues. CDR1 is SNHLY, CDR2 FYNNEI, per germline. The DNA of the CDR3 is TGTGCCAGCCAAATTACCGGGACAGGGGGTTATGGCTACACCTTC. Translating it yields CASQITGTGGYGYTF.

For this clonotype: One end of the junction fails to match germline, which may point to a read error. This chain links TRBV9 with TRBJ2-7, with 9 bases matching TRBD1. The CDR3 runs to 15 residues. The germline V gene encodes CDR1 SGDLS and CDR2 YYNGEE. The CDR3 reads CASSVAGTGSYEQYF. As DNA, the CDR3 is TGTGCCAGCAGCGTAGCTGGGACAGGGTCCTACGAGCAGTATTTC.

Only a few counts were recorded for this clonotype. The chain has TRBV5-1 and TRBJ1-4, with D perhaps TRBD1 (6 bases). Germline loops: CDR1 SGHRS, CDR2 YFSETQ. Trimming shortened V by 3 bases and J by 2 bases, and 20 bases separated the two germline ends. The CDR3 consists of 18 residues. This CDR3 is CASSSVPQGAGTNEKLFF. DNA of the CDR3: TGCGCCAGCAGCTCCGTACCACAGGGAGCGGGTACTAATGAAAAACTGTTTTTT.

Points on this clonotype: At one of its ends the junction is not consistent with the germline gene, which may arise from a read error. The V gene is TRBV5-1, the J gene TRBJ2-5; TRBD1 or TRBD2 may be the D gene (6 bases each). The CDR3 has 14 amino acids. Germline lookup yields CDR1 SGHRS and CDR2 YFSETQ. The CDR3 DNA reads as TGTGCCAGCAGTTTACAGGGACTCCAAGAGACCCAGTACTTC. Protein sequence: CASSLQGLQETQYF.

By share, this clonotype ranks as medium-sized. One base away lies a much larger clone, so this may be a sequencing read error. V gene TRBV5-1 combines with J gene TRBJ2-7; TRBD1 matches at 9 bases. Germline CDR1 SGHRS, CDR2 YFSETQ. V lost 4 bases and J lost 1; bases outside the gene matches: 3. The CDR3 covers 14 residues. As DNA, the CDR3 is TGCGCCAGCAGCGGGACAGGGCCTTCCTACGAGCAGTACTTC. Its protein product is CASSGTGPSYEQYF.